The text below deals with one T cell receptor beta chain. Antigen unknown. Positive CCR7 selection of CD45RO-negative cells yielded the naive CD8 cells, and terminally differentiated effector memory CD45RA+ cells were excluded. Caucasian adults living in Nashville, Tennessee, provided all samples. The germline V gene has CDR1 SQVTM and CDR2 ANQGSEA. With 1 base removed from V and 0 bases from J, the gap between germline ends came to 18 bases. This CDR3 contains 17 residues. These data are taken from a study of shared clonotypes between healthy human individuals. Whole-study results and caveats: Larger richness was generally estimated for naive than memory subsets.

Every immunoSEQ plate was one replicate of a subset's evenly spread DNA. Produced via immunoSEQ multiplex PCR; TCRdb's table is partial and in-frame only. The sample includes approximately 840,000 clones, just over 95% of them seen just once. Sample: naive CD8+ T cells sorted from blood. The chain carries TRBV29-1 and TRBJ2-5; TRBD1 is a possible D gene (5 bases). The source is a man aged 30 to 45 in good health. The CDR3 sequence is CSVEVRDSVLYQETQYF. The CDR3 DNA sequence: TGCAGCGTTGAAGTCCGCGACAGCGTCCTGTACCAAGAGACCCAGTACTTC.